A single sample gave rise to the 15 T cell receptor beta chains below, sequenced in a study of shared clonotypes between healthy human individuals (dated by TCRdb to 2019 to 2021). Libraries were prepared through the immunoSEQ multiplex PCR assay. The table comes from immuneACCESS by way of TCRdb, which keeps in-frame sequences with V and J called. Part of the clones is missing from these tables; in studies checked, under half for an unresolved V gene and the rest for unknown reasons. Within this sample are millions of clones, with approximately 95% of them counted one time only. The ten largest clonotypes hold about 0.13% of the sample. Sequencing was done on a sample of naive CD4+ T cells sorted from blood. The cell subset or site label, as the study defines it: CD45RA+ positively selected. The receptors derive from a man aged 18-30 years in good health.

The chain links TRBV19 to TRBJ2-7; tentatively, D is TRBD1 or TRBD2 (6 bases each). CDR1 is LNHDA, CDR2 SQIVND, per germline (reference sequence). Trimming left V 4 bases short and J 3 bases short, with 16 bases between. The CDR3 sequence is 15 residues long. As DNA, the CDR3 is TGTGCCAGTAGTACCTTAGGGGGGTCGATCTACGAGCAGTACTTC. Its protein is CASSTLGGSIYEQYF.

The chain joins TRBV2 to TRBJ1-2, with D tentatively TRBD1 (5 bases). There are 12 residues in the CDR3. Germline V gene sequence: CDR1 SNHLY, CDR2 FYNNEI. Trimming removed 8 bases at V and 8 bases at J, with 15 bases between. In nucleotides, the CDR3 is TGTGCCAGCGGATTGACAGCCATGGGCTACACCTTC. Translation gives CASGLTAMGYTF.

The chain has TRBV12-5 and TRBJ1-1; no clear D gene. CDR3 length: 13 residues. With 0 bases removed from V and 8 bases from J, the gap between germline ends came to 10 bases. Germline CDR1 LGHNT, CDR2 FRNRAP. CDR3 nucleotides: TGTGCTAGTGGTTTGGTAGGAAGGCAGGAAGCTTTCTTT. This translates into CASGLVGRQEAFF.

The chain has TRBV5-1 and TRBJ1-2; a weak D match, TRBD1 (6 bases). The CDR3 totals 19 residues. Between the trimmed V and J ends, which lost 5 bases and 0 bases, there was a span of 26 bases. Looked up from germline, CDR1 is SGHRS and CDR2 is YFSETQ. The DNA for the CDR3 is TGCGCCAGCAGAAATACCGAAGGGGGGGGCGGTAAAGCTAACTATGGCTACACCTTC. Protein product: CASRNTEGGGGKANYGYTF. Variable domain in full (rest from reference TRBV5-1 and TRBJ1-2): KAGVTQTPRYLIKTRGQQVTLSCSPISGHRSVSWYQQTPGQGLQFLFEYFSETQRNKGNFPGRFSGRQFSNSRSEMNVSTLELGDSALYLCASRNTEGGGGKANYGYTFGSGTRLTVV.

J is TRBJ2-7 and V is TRBV5-1; 7 bases align to TRBD2. The CDR3 spans 14 residues. V lost 2 bases and J lost 5; bases outside the gene matches: 7. Germline CDR1 SGHRS, CDR2 YFSETQ. The CDR3 DNA reads as TGCGCCAGCAGCTTAAGGGCGGGGGTTGACGAGCAGTACTTC. This gives the protein CASSLRAGVDEQYF. The full variable domain, its missing parts supplied by reference TRBV5-1 and TRBJ2-7, is KAGVTQTPRYLIKTRGQQVTLSCSPISGHRSVSWYQQTPGQGLQFLFEYFSETQRNKGNFPGRFSGRQFSNSRSEMNVSTLELGDSALYLCASSLRAGVDEQYFGPGTRLTVT.

This sequence joins TRBV14 and TRBJ1-1; possibly TRBD1 for D (5 bases). CDR1 SGHDN and CDR2 FVKESK come from the germline V gene. The CDR3 runs 17 residues. V was trimmed by 3 bases and J by 4 bases, leaving 21 bases between them. The CDR3 region is CASSHSGGRGRGTEAFF. CDR3 DNA: TGTGCCAGCAGCCACTCAGGAGGAAGGGGACGGGGCACTGAAGCTTTCTTT.

The CDR3 loop is CASSLGQQNTDTQYF. Written as DNA, the CDR3 is TGTGCCAGCAGCTTAGGACAGCAAAACACAGATACGCAGTATTTT. The chain combines TRBV11-3 with TRBJ2-3, with D maybe TRBD1 (5 bases). The CDR3 sequence is 15 residues long. Germline CDR1 reads SGHNT; CDR2 reads YENEEA. Trimming took off 1 base at V and 2 bases at J, with 10 bases between the two ends.

The chain combines TRBV28 with TRBJ1-2; 7 nucleotides match TRBD1. J was trimmed by 8 bases and V by 7 bases; bases with no gene match: 19. The CDR3 length is 16 residues. Germline V gene lookup returns CDR1 MDHEN and CDR2 SYDVKM. The CDR3 region is CASTKRTFTQQGGYTF. The CDR3 nucleotides read TGTGCCAGCACCAAAAGGACTTTTACCCAACAGGGGGGCTACACCTTC.

V and J are TRBV6-6 and TRBJ1-3; maybe TRBD1 (5 bases). V lost 7 bases, J lost 4 bases, and 11 bases lay in between. Germline loops: CDR1 MNHNY, CDR2 SVGAGI (reference sequence). CDR3 size: 13 residues. The CDR3 nucleotides are TGTGCCAGCATGTCAGGGCAAGGAAACACCATATATTTT. This sequence encodes CASMSGQGNTIYF.

The chain joins TRBV5-1 to TRBJ2-7; D unresolved. The germline V and J ends were trimmed by 4 bases and 2 bases, with 10 bases remaining between them. Germline assignment: CDR1 SGHRS and CDR2 YFSETQ. The CDR3 runs to 13 residues. CDR3 nucleotides: TGCGCCAGCAGCCATAGTCCAGCCTACGAGCAGTACTTC. Encoded protein: CASSHSPAYEQYF.

The gene calls are TRBV6-6 and TRBJ2-1; D is possibly TRBD2 (6 bases). CDR3 length equals 15 residues. The germline gives CDR1 MNHNY, CDR2 SVGAGI (reference sequence). V was cut by 2 bases and J by 2 bases, with 10 bases left in between. The CDR3 DNA follows: TGTGCCAGCAGTTACCCGGGAGATACCTACAATGAGCAGTTCTTC. It translates to CASSYPGDTYNEQFF.

The J gene is TRBJ2-2, the V gene TRBV10-3, with 7 bases aligning to TRBD1. Trimming removed 6 bases from V and 2 bases from J; junction bases left unmatched: 6. This CDR3 has 15 amino acids. In germline, CDR1 is ENHRY, CDR2 SYGVKD. The CDR3 coding sequence is TGTGCCATCAGCTCCTCAGGGGGAAACACCGGGGAGCTGTTTTTT. This encodes CAISSSGGNTGELFF.

The V call is TRBV5-1, the J call TRBJ1-1; 10 positions agree with TRBD1. The CDR3 is made up of 17 amino acids. CDR1 is SGHRS and CDR2 is YFSETQ in the germline V gene. V trimming: 4 bases; J trimming: 6 bases; junction bases outside the gene matches: 15. The CDR3 loop is CASSAQTGGAFAAEAFF. CDR3 nucleotides: TGCGCCAGCAGCGCGCAGACAGGGGGCGCGTTTGCTGCTGAAGCTTTCTTT.

This chain uses TRBV29-1 with TRBJ2-7; 8 positions match TRBD2. This CDR3 has 13 amino acids. The germline V gene encodes CDR1 SQVTM and CDR2 ANQGSEA. Trimming cost V 8 bases and J 0 bases; bases outside gene matches: 6. The CDR3: CSPSGGTSYEQYF. The CDR3 DNA sequence: TGCAGCCCGTCGGGGGGGACCTCCTACGAGCAGTACTTC.

The chain couples TRBV5-1 to TRBJ2-4; no definite D call. The CDR3 length is 15 residues. From germline, CDR1 is SGHRS and CDR2 YFSETQ. The V end lost 0 bases, the J end lost 3 bases, and 10 bases lay between the germline ends. The CDR3, as DNA: TGCGCCAGCAGCTTGGGACAAGGAGACAAAAACATTCAGTACTTC. Encoded protein: CASSLGQGDKNIQYF. The variable domain in full, with the rest retrieved from reference TRBV5-1 and TRBJ2-4, is KAGVTQTPRYLIKTRGQQVTLSCSPISGHRSVSWYQQTPGQGLQFLFEYFSETQRNKGNFPGRFSGRQFSNSRSEMNVSTLELGDSALYLCASSLGQGDKNIQYFGAGTRLSVL.